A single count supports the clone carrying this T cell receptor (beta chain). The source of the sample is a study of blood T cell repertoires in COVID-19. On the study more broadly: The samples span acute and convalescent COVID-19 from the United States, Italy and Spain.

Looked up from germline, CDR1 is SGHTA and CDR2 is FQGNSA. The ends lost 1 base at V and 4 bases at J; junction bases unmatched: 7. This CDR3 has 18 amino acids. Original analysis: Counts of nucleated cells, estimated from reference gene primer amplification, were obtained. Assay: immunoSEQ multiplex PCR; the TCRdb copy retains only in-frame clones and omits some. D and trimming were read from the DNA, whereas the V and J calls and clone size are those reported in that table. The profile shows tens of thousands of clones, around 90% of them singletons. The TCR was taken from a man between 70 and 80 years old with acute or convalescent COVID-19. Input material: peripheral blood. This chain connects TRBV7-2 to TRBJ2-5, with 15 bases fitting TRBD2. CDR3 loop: CASSLGTSGRARVETQYF. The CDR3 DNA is TGTGCCAGCAGCTTAGGGACTAGCGGGAGGGCCCGGGTAGAGACCCAGTACTTC.